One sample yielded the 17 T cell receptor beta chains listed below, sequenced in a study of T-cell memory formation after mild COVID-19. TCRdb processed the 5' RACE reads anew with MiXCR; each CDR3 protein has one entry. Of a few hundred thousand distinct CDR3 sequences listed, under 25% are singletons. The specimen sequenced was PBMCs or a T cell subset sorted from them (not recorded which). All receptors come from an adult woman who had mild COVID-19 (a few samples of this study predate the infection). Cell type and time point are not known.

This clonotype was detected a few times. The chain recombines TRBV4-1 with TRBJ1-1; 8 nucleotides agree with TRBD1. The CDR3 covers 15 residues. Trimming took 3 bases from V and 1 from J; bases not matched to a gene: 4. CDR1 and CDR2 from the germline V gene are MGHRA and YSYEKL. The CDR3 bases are TGCGCCAGCAGCCAGAATGACAGGGGGAACACTGAAGCTTTCTTT. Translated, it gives CASSQNDRGNTEAFF.

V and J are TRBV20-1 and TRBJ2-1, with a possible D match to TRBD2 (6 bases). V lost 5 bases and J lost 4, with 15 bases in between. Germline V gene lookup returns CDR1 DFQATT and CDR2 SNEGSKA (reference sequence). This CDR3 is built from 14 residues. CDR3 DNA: TGCAGTGCTCCCTTCCGGGGGATATACAATGAGCAGTTCTTC. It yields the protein CSAPFRGIYNEQFF.

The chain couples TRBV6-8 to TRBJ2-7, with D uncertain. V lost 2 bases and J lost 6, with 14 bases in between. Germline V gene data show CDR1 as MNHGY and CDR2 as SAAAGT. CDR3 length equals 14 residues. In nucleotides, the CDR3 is TGTGCCAGCAGTTACCCCGCTGGGGTGTGCGAGCAGTACTTC. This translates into CASSYPAGVCEQYF.

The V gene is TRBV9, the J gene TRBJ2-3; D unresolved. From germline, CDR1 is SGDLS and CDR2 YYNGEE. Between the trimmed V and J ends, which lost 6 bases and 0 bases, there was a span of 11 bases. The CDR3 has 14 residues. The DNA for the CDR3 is TGTGCCAGCACCTTTCTTGTTAGCACAGATACGCAGTATTTT. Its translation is CASTFLVSTDTQYF. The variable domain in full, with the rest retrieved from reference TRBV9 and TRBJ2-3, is DSGVTQTPKHLITATGQRVTLRCSPRSGDLSVYWYQQSLDQGLQFLIQYYNGEERAKGNILERFSAQQFPDLHSELNLSSLELGDSALYFCASTFLVSTDTQYFGPGTRLTVL.

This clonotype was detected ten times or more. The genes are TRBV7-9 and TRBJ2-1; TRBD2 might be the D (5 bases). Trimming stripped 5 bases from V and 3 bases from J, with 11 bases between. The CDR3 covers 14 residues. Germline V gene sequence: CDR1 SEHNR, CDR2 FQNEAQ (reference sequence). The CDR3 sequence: CASSRAELYNEQFF. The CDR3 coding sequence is TGTGCCAGCAGCCGAGCGGAGCTCTACAATGAGCAGTTCTTC.

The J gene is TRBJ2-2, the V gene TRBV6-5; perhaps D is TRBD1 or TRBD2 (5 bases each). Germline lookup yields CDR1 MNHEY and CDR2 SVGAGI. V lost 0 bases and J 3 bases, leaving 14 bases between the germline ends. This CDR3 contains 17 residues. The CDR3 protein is CASSYSIWGRDTGELFF. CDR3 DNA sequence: TGTGCCAGCAGTTACTCCATTTGGGGGAGAGACACCGGGGAGCTGTTTTTT.

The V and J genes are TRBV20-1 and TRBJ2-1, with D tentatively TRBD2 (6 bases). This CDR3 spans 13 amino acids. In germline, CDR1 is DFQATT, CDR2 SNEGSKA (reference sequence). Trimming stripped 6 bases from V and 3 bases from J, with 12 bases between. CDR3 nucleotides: TGCAGTGCCTTGGGACTGCTCTACAATGAGCAGTTCTTC. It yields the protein CSALGLLYNEQFF.

The CDR3 DNA is TGCGCCAGCAGCTCACCGGGTAATTCACCCCTCCACTTT. This codes for CASSSPGNSPLHF. The gene calls are TRBV5-1 and TRBJ1-6; D uncertain. This CDR3 is 13 amino acids long. V was cut by 3 bases and J by 6 bases, with 7 bases left in between. CDR1 and CDR2 (germline): SGHRS, YFSETQ.

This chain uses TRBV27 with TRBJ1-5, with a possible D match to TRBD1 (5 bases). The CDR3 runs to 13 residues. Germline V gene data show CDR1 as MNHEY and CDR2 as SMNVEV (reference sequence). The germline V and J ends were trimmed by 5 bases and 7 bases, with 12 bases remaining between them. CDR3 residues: CASSGGVYQPQHF. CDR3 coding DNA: TGTGCCAGCAGTGGGGGGGTCTACCAGCCCCAGCATTTT.

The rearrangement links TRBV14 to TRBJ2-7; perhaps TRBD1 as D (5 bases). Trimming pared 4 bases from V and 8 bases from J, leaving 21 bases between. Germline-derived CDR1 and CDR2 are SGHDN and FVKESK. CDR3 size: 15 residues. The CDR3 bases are TGTGCCAGCAGCCCCCGACAGCCTACGAGCTCCAAGCAGTACTTC. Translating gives CASSPRQPTSSKQYF.

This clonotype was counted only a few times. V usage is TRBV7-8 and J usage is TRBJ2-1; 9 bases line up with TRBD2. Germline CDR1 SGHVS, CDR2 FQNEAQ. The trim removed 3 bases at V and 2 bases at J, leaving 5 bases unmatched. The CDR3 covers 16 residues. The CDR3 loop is CASSFASGAAYNEQFF. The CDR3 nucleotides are TGTGCCAGCAGCTTTGCTAGCGGGGCCGCCTACAATGAGCAGTTCTTC.

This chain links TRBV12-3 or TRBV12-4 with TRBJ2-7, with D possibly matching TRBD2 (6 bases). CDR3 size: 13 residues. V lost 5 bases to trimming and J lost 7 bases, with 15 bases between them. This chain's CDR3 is CASSPPTRGEQYF. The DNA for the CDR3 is TGTGCCAGCAGTCCACCGACTAGAGGGGAGCAGTACTTC.

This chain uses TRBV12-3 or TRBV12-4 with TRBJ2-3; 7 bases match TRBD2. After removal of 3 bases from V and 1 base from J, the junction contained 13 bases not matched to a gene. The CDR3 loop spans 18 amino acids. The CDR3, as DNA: TGTGCCAGCAGTTTTTGGCGGGAGCGAGCCTCGGGCACAGATACGCAGTATTTT. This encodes CASSFWRERASGTDTQYF.

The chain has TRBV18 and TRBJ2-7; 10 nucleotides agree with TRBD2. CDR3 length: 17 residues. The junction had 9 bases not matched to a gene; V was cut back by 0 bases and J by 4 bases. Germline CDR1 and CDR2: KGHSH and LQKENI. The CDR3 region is CASSPPSTSGIVYEQYF. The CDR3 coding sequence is TGTGCCAGCTCACCACCGAGCACTAGCGGGATCGTTTACGAGCAGTACTTC.

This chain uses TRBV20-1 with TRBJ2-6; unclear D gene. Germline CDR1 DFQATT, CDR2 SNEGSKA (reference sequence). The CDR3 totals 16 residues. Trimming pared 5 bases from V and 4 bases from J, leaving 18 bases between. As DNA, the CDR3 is TGCAGTGCTCCCCGAGCCATCCGGGTGGGGGCCAACGTCCTGACTTTC. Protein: CSAPRAIRVGANVLTF.

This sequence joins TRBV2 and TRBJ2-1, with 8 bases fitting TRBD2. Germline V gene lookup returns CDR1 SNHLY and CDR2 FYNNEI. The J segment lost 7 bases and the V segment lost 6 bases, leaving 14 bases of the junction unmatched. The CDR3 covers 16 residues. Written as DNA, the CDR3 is TGTGCCAGCAGCGTTACTAGTCGGGGGGGGTTAAATGAGCAGTTCTTC. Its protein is CASSVTSRGGLNEQFF.

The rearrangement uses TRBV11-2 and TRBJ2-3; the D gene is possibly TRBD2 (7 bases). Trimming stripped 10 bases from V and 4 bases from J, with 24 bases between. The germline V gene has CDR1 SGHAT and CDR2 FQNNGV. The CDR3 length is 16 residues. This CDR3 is CATKRVGGRDADTQYF. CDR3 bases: TGTGCCACGAAAAGGGTCGGGGGGCGCGATGCAGATACGCAGTATTTT.